A single sample gave rise to the 14 T cell receptor beta chains below, sequenced in a study of blood T cells in healthy people across ages. With a J-beta primer mix and a sample-barcoded 5' primer, a second PCR ran roughly 6 to 11 cycles. Using its own MiXCR run on the 5' RACE reads, TCRdb lists one record per CDR3 protein. The sample carries about 1.1 million distinct CDR3 sequences, less than 45% recorded once. The sequenced sample consisted of blood. The receptors stem from a man younger than 30 in good health.

V usage is TRBV10-3 and J usage is TRBJ1-1, with TRBD1 matching 7 bases. Germline V gene lookup returns CDR1 ENHRY and CDR2 SYGVKD. V dropped 10 bases and J dropped 2; count of bases not matched to a gene: 10. CDR3 size: 14 residues. In DNA, the CDR3 is TGTGCCACGATAAGGGGGACAGAAAACACTGAAGCTTTCTTT. It translates to CATIRGTENTEAFF.

This clonotype was detected only a few times. V and J are TRBV4-2 and TRBJ1-2; 10 bases are shared with TRBD1. This CDR3 has 15 amino acids. Germline V gene lookup returns CDR1 LGHNA and CDR2 YNFKEQ. V was clipped by 1 base and J by 8 bases; unmatched bases: 7. The DNA of the CDR3 is TGTGCCAGCAGCCAAGTTTTAGACAGGGGGCCAGGCTACACCTTC. Its translation is CASSQVLDRGPGYTF.

This clonotype has at least ten counts. The rearrangement uses TRBV12-3 or TRBV12-4 and TRBJ2-3; D gene uncertain. The CDR3 is 13 amino acids. Trimming stripped 5 bases from V and 5 bases from J, with 11 bases between. The CDR3 DNA follows: TGTGCCAGCAGTGCCAGTGCCATAGATACGCAGTATTTT. Protein sequence: CASSASAIDTQYF.

The chain uses TRBV6-2 or TRBV6-3 and TRBJ1-2; D unresolved. V shed 8 bases and J shed 1 base, with 8 bases lying between them. The CDR3 spans 12 residues. CDR1 MNHEY and CDR2 SVGEGT come from the germline V gene. In nucleotides, the CDR3 is TGTGCCAGCGTGGACGTTAACTATGGCTACACCTTC. It encodes CASVDVNYGYTF.

V gene TRBV20-1 combines with J gene TRBJ1-4; D is ambiguous. This CDR3 comprises 15 residues. Germline V gene lookup returns CDR1 DFQATT and CDR2 SNEGSKA (reference sequence). Trimming took off 6 bases at V and 0 bases at J, with 14 bases between the two ends. The CDR3 here is CSADSGSATNEKLFF. The CDR3 DNA reads TGCAGTGCAGATTCCGGGAGTGCAACTAATGAAAAACTGTTTTTT.

The chain joins TRBV6-6 to TRBJ1-2; D unclear. The V end lost 2 bases, the J end lost 3 bases, and 10 bases lay between the germline ends. Germline V gene data show CDR1 as MNHNY and CDR2 as SVGAGI (reference sequence). This CDR3 region has 14 residues. CDR3 sequence (DNA): TGTGCCAGCAGTTACGATACGGGTTACTATGGCTACACCTTC. It is translated as CASSYDTGYYGYTF.

The sample holds one count of this clonotype. J is TRBJ1-3 and V is TRBV14; no definite D call. The CDR3 runs 17 residues. CDR1 and CDR2 (germline): SGHDN, FVKESK. V lost 0 bases, J lost 0 bases, and 12 bases lay in between. DNA for the CDR3: TGTGCCAGCAGCCAAGATCTTCGCGCCATCTCTGGAAACACCATATATTTT. Amino acids: CASSQDLRAISGNTIYF.

The chain employs TRBV20-1 and TRBJ1-5; TRBD1 agrees at 11 bases. Germline assignment: CDR1 DFQATT and CDR2 SNEGSKA (reference sequence). Trimming took 2 bases from V and 7 from J; bases not matched to a gene: 4. This CDR3 spans 14 amino acids. CDR3 loop: CSARTGTGGQPQHF. CDR3 coding DNA: TGCAGTGCTAGAACCGGGACAGGGGGACAGCCCCAGCATTTT.

There are a few counts of this clonotype. The chain links TRBV20-1 to TRBJ1-5; maybe TRBD1 (6 bases). V was pared by 3 bases and J by 0 bases, with 12 bases between. Germline lookup yields CDR1 DFQATT and CDR2 SNEGSKA (reference sequence). The CDR3 totals 15 residues. CDR3 coding DNA: TGCAGTGCTAGCCAGTCAGGGGATAGCAATCAGCCCCAGCATTTT. The encoded protein is CSASQSGDSNQPQHF.

This clonotype was seen more than once but under ten times. The V call is TRBV6-6, the J call TRBJ1-5; the D is unclear. Trimming left V 5 bases short and J 0 bases short, with 11 bases between. Per germline, CDR1 MNHNY and CDR2 SVGAGI (reference sequence). The CDR3 sequence is 15 residues long. CDR3 amino acids: CASSVGRPSNQPQHF. In DNA form, the CDR3 reads TGTGCCAGCAGTGTAGGACGGCCTAGCAATCAGCCCCAGCATTTT.

This clonotype was seen at least ten times. The CDR3 coding sequence is TGCGCCAGCAGCTTGGATGCGGACCCCAATGGCTACACCTTC. This encodes CASSLDADPNGYTF. The rearrangement uses TRBV5-1 and TRBJ1-2; unclear D gene. The V end was cut by 0 bases, the J end by 6 bases, with 12 bases between. This CDR3 region has 14 residues. Germline CDR1 reads SGHRS; CDR2 reads YFSETQ.

The chain combines TRBV28 with TRBJ2-3, with a possible D match to TRBD2 (5 bases). The germline CDR1 and CDR2 sequences are MDHEN and SYDVKM. The CDR3 is 15 residues long. The ends were cut back, 1 base at V and 5 bases at J, with 13 bases in the middle. CDR3 protein: CASSLSLRGRDTQYF. Written as DNA, the CDR3 is TGTGCCAGCAGTTTATCGCTCCGGGGTCGAGATACGCAGTATTTT.

Concerning this clonotype itself: Mismatch with germline at one junction end may stem from a read error. The rearrangement links TRBV11-2 to TRBJ2-3, with TRBD2 as a possible D gene (5 bases). The CDR3 spans 16 residues. CDR1 and CDR2 (germline): SGHAT, FQNNGV. As DNA, the CDR3 is TGTGCCAGCAGCCCTCCAGCAACGGGGTGGGCCGATACGCGGTATTTT. Encoded protein: CASSPPATGWADTRYF.

The rearrangement uses TRBV21-1 and TRBJ2-3. TRBV21-1 is flagged as a pseudogene. The CDR3 covers 16 residues. The CDR3 is CASSMPRLWGTDTQYF. CDR3 DNA: TGTGCCAGCAGCATGCCCAGGTTATGGGGCACAGATACGCAGTATTTT.